This entry concerns a single TCR beta chain. The sample originates from a study of blood T cell repertoires in COVID-19. At the level of the study: Spain, Italy and the United States supplied samples that represented acute and convalescent COVID-19.

Method: immunoSEQ multiplex PCR; TCRdb's copy keeps in-frame clones and lacks some. The table lists under 100,000 clones, 80% of them singletons. Germline V gene data show CDR1 as MDHEN and CDR2 as SYDVKM. Trimming removed 4 bases from V and 1 base from J, with 13 bases in between. CDR3 length equals 15 residues. The chain recombines TRBV28 with TRBJ1-1; D perhaps matches TRBD1 (5 bases). The specimen was peripheral blood. This receptor was identified in a woman aged 40 to 50 with active or convalescent COVID-19. CDR3 nucleotide sequence: TGTGCCAGCAGTTCCTCGGGAGGGACGAACACTGAAGCTTTCTTT. Encoded protein: CASSSSGGTNTEAFF. Looking up the rest from reference TRBV28 and TRBJ1-1 gives the full variable domain: DVKVTQSSRYLVKRTGEKVFLECVQDMDHENMFWYRQDPGLGLRLIYFSYDVKMKEKGDIPEGYSVSREKKERFSLILESASTNQTSMYLCASSSSGGTNTEAFFGQGTRLTVV.